Below are 6 T cell receptor beta chains sequenced from a single sample in a study of blood T cell repertoires in COVID-19. TCRdb's copy holds only in-frame clones and misses some; the assay was immunoSEQ multiplex PCR. The table includes approximately 70,000 clones, over 80% detected once. Sequencing was performed on peripheral blood. Receptors originate from a human donor in a cohort sampled during active COVID-19.

The J gene is TRBJ1-1, the V gene TRBV7-9, with 7 bases fitting TRBD1. Germline V gene lookup returns CDR1 SEHNR and CDR2 FQNEAQ (reference sequence). V shed 1 base and J 3 bases; nucleotides not matched to a gene: 5. The CDR3 is 15 amino acids. The CDR3 spells CASSLELGGDTEAFF. As DNA, the CDR3 is TGTGCCAGCAGCTTAGAATTAGGGGGCGACACTGAAGCTTTCTTT. The full variable domain, rest sourced from reference TRBV7-9 and TRBJ1-1, is DTGVSQNPRHKITKRGQNVTFRCDPISEHNRLYWYRQTLGQGPEFLTYFQNEAQLEKSRLLSDRFSAERPKGSFSTLEIQRTEQGDSAMYLCASSLELGGDTEAFFGQGTRLTVV.

This clone was picked up a small number of times. The CDR3 DNA sequence: TGCGCCAGCAGCTTGACCGGGACAGGGTTCTATGGCTACACCTTC. Its protein is CASSLTGTGFYGYTF. The rearrangement links TRBV5-1 to TRBJ1-2; TRBD1 matches 9 bases. J lost 4 bases, V lost 1 base, and 5 bases had no gene match. Germline CDR1 and CDR2: SGHRS and YFSETQ. The CDR3 spans 15 residues.

The sample holds one count of this clone. V and J are TRBV21-1 and TRBJ1-3; the tabulated D call, TRBD1, remains unverified against the DNA. TRBV21-1 is marked as a pseudogene. This CDR3 is 17 amino acids long. In DNA, the CDR3 is TGTGCCAGCAGCAAAGAGTTGGGACACTGCTCTGGAAACACCATATATTTT. As protein: CASSKELGHCSGNTIYF.

The V call is TRBV6-2 or TRBV6-3, the J call TRBJ2-3; 7 nucleotides align to TRBD2. The CDR3 is 15 amino acids. Germline CDR1 is MNHEY and CDR2 is SVGEGT. Unmatched junction bases numbered 6, after V lost 5 bases and J lost 1 base. This CDR3 reads CASSLPGGGTDTQYF. CDR3 nucleotides: TGTGCCAGCAGTCTCCCTGGGGGGGGCACAGATACGCAGTATTTT.

This chain uses TRBV7-9 with TRBJ2-5, with TRBD2 matching over 9 bases. The CDR3 is made up of 16 amino acids. Trimming at V came to 2 bases and at J to 5 bases, leaving 9 bases not matched to a gene. CDR1 is SEHNR, CDR2 FQNEAQ, per germline (reference sequence). CDR3 region: CASSLLWRGGAETQYF. Written as DNA, the CDR3 is TGTGCCAGCAGCTTACTCTGGCGGGGGGGAGCGGAGACCCAGTACTTC.

V is TRBV19 and J is TRBJ1-5; weak D call: TRBD1 (6 bases). The CDR3 contains 16 residues. Trimming removed 3 bases from V and 2 bases from J, with 14 bases in between. Germline-derived CDR1 and CDR2 are LNHDA and SQIVND (reference sequence). The CDR3, as DNA: TGTGCCAGTAGTATGGACAGCTTTTGGGGCAATCAGCCCCAGCATTTT. It specifies CASSMDSFWGNQPQHF.